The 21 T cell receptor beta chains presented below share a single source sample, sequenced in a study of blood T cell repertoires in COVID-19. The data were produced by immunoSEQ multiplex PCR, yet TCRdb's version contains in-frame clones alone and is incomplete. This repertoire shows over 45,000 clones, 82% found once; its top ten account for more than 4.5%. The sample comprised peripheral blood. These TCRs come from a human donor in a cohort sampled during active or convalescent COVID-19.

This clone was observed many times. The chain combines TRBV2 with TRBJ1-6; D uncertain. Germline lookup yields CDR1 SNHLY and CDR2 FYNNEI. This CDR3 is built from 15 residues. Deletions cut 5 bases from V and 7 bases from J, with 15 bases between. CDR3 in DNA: TGTGCCAGCAGTCCTACGACCGGCGGCAATTCACCCCTCCACTTT. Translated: CASSPTTGGNSPLHF. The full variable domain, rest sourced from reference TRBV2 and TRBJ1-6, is EPEVTQTPSHQVTQMGQEVILRCVPISNHLYFYWYRQILGQKVEFLVSFYNNEISEKSEIFDDQFSVERPDGSNFTLKIRSTKLEDSAMYFCASSPTTGGNSPLHFGNGTRLTVT.

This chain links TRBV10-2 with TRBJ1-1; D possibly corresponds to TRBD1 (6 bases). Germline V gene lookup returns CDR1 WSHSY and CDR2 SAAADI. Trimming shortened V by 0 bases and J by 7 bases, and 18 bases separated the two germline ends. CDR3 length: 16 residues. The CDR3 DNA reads TGCGCCAGCAGTGAGTCTGGGGGGGCCCGGAGAGGTGAAGCTTTCTTT. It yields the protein CASSESGGARRGEAFF.

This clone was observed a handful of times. The CDR3 nucleotides read TGTGCCAGCAGCCCCCGGACAGGGGGCTTACCTGATGGCTACACCTTC. Protein sequence: CASSPRTGGLPDGYTF. This rearrangement joins TRBV9 to TRBJ1-2; 11 nucleotides agree with TRBD1. The CDR3 covers 16 residues. J gave up 6 bases and V 4 bases, and 11 bases lay outside the gene matches. CDR1 and CDR2 from the germline V gene are SGDLS and YYNGEE.

Here the CDR3 reads CASSQVGGNTGELFF. The CDR3 DNA reads TGCGCCAGCAGCCAAGTGGGGGGGAACACCGGGGAGCTGTTTTTT. This chain joins TRBV4-3 and TRBJ2-2; possible D gene TRBD2, 6 bases. Germline V gives CDR1 LGHNA, CDR2 YSLEER. The CDR3 is made up of 15 amino acids. V was shortened by 1 base and J by 1 base, with 7 bases between the two germline ends.

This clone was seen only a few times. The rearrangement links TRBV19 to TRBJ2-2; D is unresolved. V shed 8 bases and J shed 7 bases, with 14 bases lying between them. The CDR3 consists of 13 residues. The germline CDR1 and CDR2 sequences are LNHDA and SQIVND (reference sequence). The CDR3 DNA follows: TGTGCCAGTTGGCAGAGTGGCGGCGGGGAGCTGTTTTTT. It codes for CASWQSGGGELFF.

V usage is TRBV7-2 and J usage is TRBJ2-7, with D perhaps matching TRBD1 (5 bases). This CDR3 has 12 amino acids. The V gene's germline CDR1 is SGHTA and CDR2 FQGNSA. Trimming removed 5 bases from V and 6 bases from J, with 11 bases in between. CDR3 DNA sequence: TGTGCCAGCAGCGCCCAGGGTGTCGAGCAGTACTTC. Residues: CASSAQGVEQYF.

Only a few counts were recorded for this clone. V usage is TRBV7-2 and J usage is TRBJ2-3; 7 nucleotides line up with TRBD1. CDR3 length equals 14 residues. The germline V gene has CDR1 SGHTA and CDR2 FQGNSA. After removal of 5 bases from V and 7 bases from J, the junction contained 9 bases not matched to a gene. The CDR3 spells CASSPSRTGHTQYF. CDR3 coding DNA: TGTGCCAGCAGCCCGAGCAGGACAGGCCATACGCAGTATTTT.

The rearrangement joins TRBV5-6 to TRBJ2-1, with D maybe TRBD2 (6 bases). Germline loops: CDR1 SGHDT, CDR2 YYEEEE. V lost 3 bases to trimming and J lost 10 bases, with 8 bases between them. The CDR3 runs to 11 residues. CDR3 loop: CASSWGEEQFF. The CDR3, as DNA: TGTGCCAGCAGCTGGGGGGAGGAGCAGTTCTTC.

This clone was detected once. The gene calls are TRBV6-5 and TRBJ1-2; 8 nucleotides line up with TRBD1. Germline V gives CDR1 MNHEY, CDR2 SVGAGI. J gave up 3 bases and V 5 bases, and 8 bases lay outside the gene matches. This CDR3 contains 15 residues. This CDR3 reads CASSHLSTGDYGYTF. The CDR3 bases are TGTGCCAGCAGTCACCTGTCGACAGGGGACTATGGCTACACCTTC.

Here the CDR3 DNA reads TGTGCCAGTAGTCCCTCCAGTCCGTCGAGGGAGCAGTACTTC. Protein: CASSPSSPSREQYF. This chain uses TRBV19 with TRBJ2-7; no firm D call. The CDR3 consists of 14 residues. Germline V gene lookup returns CDR1 LNHDA and CDR2 SQIVND (reference sequence). V was trimmed by 5 bases and J by 7 bases, leaving 18 bases between them.

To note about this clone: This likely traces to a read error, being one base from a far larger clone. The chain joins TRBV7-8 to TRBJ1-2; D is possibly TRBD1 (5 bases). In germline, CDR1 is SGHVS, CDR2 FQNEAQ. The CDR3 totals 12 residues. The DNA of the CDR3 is TGTGCCAGCAGCTTAGGCAGGGATGGCTACATCTTC. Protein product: CASSLGRDGYIF.

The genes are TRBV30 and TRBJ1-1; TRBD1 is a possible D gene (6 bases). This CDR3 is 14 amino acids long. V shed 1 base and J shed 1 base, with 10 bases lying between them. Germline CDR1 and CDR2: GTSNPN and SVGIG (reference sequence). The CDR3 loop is CAWSGETGNTEAFF. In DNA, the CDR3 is TGTGCCTGGAGTGGGGAGACAGGGAACACTGAAGCTTTCTTT. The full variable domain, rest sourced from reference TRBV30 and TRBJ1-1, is SQTIHQWPATLVQPVGSPLSLECTVEGTSNPNLYWYRQAAGRGLQLLFYSVGIGQISSEVPQNLSASRPQDRQFILSSKKLLLSDSGFYLCAWSGETGNTEAFFGQGTRLTVV.

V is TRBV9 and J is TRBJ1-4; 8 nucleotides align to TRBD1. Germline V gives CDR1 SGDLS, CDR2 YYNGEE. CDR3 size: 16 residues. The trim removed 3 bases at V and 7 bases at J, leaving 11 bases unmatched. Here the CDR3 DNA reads TGTGCCAGCAGCGCGACCCCAGGGGGCACAACTGAAAAACTGTTTTTT. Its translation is CASSATPGGTTEKLFF.

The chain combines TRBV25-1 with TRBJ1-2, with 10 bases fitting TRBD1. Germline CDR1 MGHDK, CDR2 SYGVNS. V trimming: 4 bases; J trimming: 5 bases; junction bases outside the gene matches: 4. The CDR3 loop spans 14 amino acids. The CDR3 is CASSGGTGVYGYTF. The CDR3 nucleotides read TGTGCCAGCAGTGGGGGGACAGGGGTTTATGGCTACACCTTC.

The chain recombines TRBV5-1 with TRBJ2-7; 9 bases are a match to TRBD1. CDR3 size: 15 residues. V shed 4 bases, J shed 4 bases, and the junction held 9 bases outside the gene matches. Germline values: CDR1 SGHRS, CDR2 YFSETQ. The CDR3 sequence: CASSTLQGAGYEQYF. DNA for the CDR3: TGCGCCAGCAGCACCCTACAGGGGGCTGGGTACGAGCAGTACTTC. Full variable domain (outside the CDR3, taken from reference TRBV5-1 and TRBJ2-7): KAGVTQTPRYLIKTRGQQVTLSCSPISGHRSVSWYQQTPGQGLQFLFEYFSETQRNKGNFPGRFSGRQFSNSRSEMNVSTLELGDSALYLCASSTLQGAGYEQYFGPGTRLTVT.

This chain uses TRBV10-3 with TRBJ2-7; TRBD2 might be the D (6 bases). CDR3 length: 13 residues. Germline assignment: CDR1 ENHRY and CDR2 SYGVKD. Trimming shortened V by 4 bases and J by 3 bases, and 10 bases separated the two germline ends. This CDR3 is CAISAGAIYEQYF. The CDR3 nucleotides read TGTGCCATCAGTGCGGGAGCAATCTACGAGCAGTACTTC.

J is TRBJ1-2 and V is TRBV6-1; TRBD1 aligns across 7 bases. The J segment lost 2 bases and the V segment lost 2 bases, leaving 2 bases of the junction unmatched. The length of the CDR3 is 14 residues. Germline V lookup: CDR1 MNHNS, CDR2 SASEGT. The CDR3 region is CASSEMTGNYGYTF. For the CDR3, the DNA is TGTGCCAGCAGTGAAATGACAGGGAACTATGGCTACACCTTC.

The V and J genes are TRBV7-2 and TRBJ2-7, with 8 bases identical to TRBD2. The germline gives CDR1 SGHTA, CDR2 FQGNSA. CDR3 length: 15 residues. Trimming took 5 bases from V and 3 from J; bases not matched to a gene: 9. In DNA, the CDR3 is TGTGCCAGCAGCCTATACCCGGGACTAGACTACGAGCAGTACTTC. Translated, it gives CASSLYPGLDYEQYF. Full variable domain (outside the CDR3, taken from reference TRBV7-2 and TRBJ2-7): GAGVSQSPSNKVTEKGKDVELRCDPISGHTALYWYRQSLGQGLEFLIYFQGNSAPDKSGLPSDRFSAERTGGSVSTLTIQRTQQEDSAVYLCASSLYPGLDYEQYFGPGTRLTVT.

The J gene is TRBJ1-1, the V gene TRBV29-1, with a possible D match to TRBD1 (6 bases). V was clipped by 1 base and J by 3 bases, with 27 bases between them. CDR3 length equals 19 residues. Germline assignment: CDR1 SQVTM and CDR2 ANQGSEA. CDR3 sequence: CSVEVPVYFRGGMDTEAFF. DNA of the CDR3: TGCAGCGTTGAAGTCCCCGTCTACTTTAGGGGGGGGATGGACACTGAAGCTTTCTTT.

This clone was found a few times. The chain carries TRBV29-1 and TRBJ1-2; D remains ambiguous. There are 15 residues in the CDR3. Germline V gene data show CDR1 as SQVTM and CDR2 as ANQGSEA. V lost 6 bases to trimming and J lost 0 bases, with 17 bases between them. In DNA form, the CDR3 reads TGCAGCGTGCCCGCGAGTTTGGGAGCTAACTATGGCTACACCTTC. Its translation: CSVPASLGANYGYTF. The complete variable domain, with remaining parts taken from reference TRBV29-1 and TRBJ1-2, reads SAVISQKPSRDICQRGTSLTIQCQVDSQVTMMFWYRQQPGQSLTLIATANQGSEATYESGFVIDKFPISRPNLTFSTLTVSNMSPEDSSIYLCSVPASLGANYGYTFGSGTRLTVV.

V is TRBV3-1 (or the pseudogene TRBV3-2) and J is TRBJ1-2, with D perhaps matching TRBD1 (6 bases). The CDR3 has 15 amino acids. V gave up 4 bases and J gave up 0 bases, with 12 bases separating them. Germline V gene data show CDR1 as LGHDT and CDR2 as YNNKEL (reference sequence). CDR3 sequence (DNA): TGTGCCAGCAGCCCACCCTGGGGGCCTAACTATGGCTACACCTTC. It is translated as CASSPPWGPNYGYTF.